The clone carrying this TCR beta chain appeared a single time. The antigen remains undetermined. The sample belongs to a study of cytomegalovirus exposure and HLA in healthy donors. Primers for the PCR totalled 60 Vbeta and 13 Jbeta. The protocol was immunoSEQ multiplex PCR, while the TCRdb copy is restricted to in-frame clones and leaves out a portion. The data contain about 130,000 clones, around 67% of them singletons. Study-wide findings and caveats: For cytomegalovirus status, the classifier reportedly gave diagnoses with high specificity and sensitivity. What was likely a sequencing artifact was a cluster of highly shared sequence variants. Most TCR sequences proved rare, with some public TCRs found in many donors. Later work found that TCR association rates differed between HLA loci; DRB1 had the most and HLA-C the fewest.

Per the germline V gene, CDR1 is SGHRS and CDR2 is YFSETQ. The length of the CDR3 is 15 residues. Trimming pared 0 bases from V and 3 bases from J, leaving 12 bases between. The sequence was obtained from a man between 18 and 35 years old in good health and CMV-seropositive. V and J are TRBV5-1 and TRBJ1-2; D might be TRBD1 (6 bases). Sequencing was done on a sample of PBMCs. CDR3 region: CASSLGGRQDYGYTF. CDR3 nucleotides: TGCGCCAGCAGCTTGGGAGGGCGACAGGACTATGGCTACACCTTC.